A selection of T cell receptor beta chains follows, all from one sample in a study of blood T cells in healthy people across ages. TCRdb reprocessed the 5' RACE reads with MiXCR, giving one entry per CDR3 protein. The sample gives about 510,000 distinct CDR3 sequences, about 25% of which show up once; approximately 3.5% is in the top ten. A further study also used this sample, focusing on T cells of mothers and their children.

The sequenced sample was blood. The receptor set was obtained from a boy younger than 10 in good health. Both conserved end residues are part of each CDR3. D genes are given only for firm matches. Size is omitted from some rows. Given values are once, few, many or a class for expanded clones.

CDR3aa: CASSQDPGQRSYNEQFF
CDR3nt: TGCGCCAGCAGCCAAGATCCCGGGCAGCGCTCCTACAATGAGCAGTTCTTC
j_gene: TRBJ2-1
abundance: few
d_gene: NA
v_gene: TRBV4-1

CDR3aa: CASSLEGRDGYTF
CDR3nt: TGTGCCAGCAGCTTAGAGGGCCGGGATGGCTACACCTTC
j_gene: TRBJ1-2
abundance: many
d_gene: NA
v_gene: TRBV11-2

CDR3aa: CSALPPQGSSYNSPLHF
CDR3nt: TGCAGTGCCCTGCCCCCACAGGGGAGCTCCTATAATTCACCCCTCCACTTT
j_gene: TRBJ1-6
abundance: NA
d_gene: TRBD1
v_gene: TRBV20-1

CDR3aa: CASSLWTSGGQETQYF
CDR3nt: TGTGCCAGCAGCTTGTGGACTAGCGGGGGGCAAGAGACCCAGTACTTC
j_gene: TRBJ2-5
abundance: once
d_gene: TRBD2
v_gene: TRBV7-6

CDR3aa: CASSQGDLRVGNGYTF
CDR3nt: TGCGCCAGCAGCCAAGGAGATTTGCGGGTGGGAAATGGCTACACCTTC
j_gene: TRBJ1-2
abundance: NA
d_gene: NA
v_gene: TRBV4-1

CDR3aa: CASIRGRTYNEQFF
CDR3nt: TGTGCCAGCATACGGGGGCGGACCTACAATGAGCAGTTCTTC
j_gene: TRBJ2-1
abundance: few
d_gene: NA
v_gene: TRBV28

CDR3aa: CAGAGGTDTGELFF
CDR3nt: TGTGCCGGGGCGGGGGGGACGGACACCGGGGAGCTGTTTTTT
j_gene: TRBJ2-2
abundance: NA
d_gene: TRBD2
v_gene: TRBV24-1

CDR3aa: CASSASGGANEQFF
CDR3nt: TGTGCCAGCAGTGCTAGCGGGGGGGCAAATGAGCAGTTCTTC
j_gene: TRBJ2-1
abundance: NA
d_gene: TRBD2
v_gene: TRBV6-4

CDR3aa: CSASDQGTGELFF
CDR3nt: TGCAGTGCTAGCGATCAGGGGACCGGGGAGCTGTTTTTT
j_gene: TRBJ2-2
abundance: NA
d_gene: NA
v_gene: TRBV20-1

CDR3aa: CASSPELGINEKLFF
CDR3nt: TGTGCCAGCAGCCCCGAGCTGGGGATAAATGAAAAACTGTTTTTT
j_gene: TRBJ1-4
abundance: few
d_gene: NA
v_gene: TRBV6-5

CDR3aa: CASGPRDRAPDTIYF
CDR3nt: TGTGCTAGTGGTCCGCGGGACAGGGCGCCGGACACCATATATTTT
j_gene: TRBJ1-3
abundance: few
d_gene: TRBD1
v_gene: TRBV12-5

CDR3aa: CSARIRGRVTEAFF
CDR3nt: TGCAGCGCTAGAATCAGGGGTAGGGTTACTGAAGCTTTCTTT
j_gene: TRBJ1-1
abundance: NA
d_gene: NA
v_gene: TRBV20-1

CDR3aa: CASSWGLGGRNSPYEQYF
CDR3nt: TGCGCCAGCAGCTGGGGACTTGGGGGACGGAATTCCCCCTACGAGCAGTACTTC
j_gene: TRBJ2-7
abundance: NA
d_gene: NA
v_gene: TRBV5-1

CDR3aa: CASSTLAGGPFETQYF
CDR3nt: TGTGCCAGCAGTACACTAGCGGGAGGGCCCTTTGAAACGCAGTATTTT
j_gene: TRBJ2-3
abundance: NA
d_gene: TRBD2
v_gene: TRBV6-1

CDR3aa: CASSLAPRLFNQPQHF
CDR3nt: TGTGCCAGCAGTTTAGCTCCCCGGCTTTTCAATCAGCCCCAGCATTTT
j_gene: TRBJ1-5
abundance: NA
d_gene: NA
v_gene: TRBV12-3/TRBV12-4

CDR3aa: CAISGGGSGANVLTF
CDR3nt: TGTGCCATCAGTGGGGGGGGCTCTGGGGCCAACGTCCTGACTTTC
j_gene: TRBJ2-6
abundance: NA
d_gene: TRBD2
v_gene: TRBV10-3

CDR3aa: CAWSVRGDGTDTQYF
CDR3nt: TGTGCCTGGAGTGTAAGGGGGGACGGCACAGATACGCAGTATTTT
j_gene: TRBJ2-3
abundance: NA
d_gene: NA
v_gene: TRBV30

CDR3aa: CASSRTSGDDEQYF
CDR3nt: TGTGCCAGCAGTCGGACTAGCGGGGATGACGAGCAGTACTTC
j_gene: TRBJ2-7
abundance: NA
d_gene: TRBD2
v_gene: TRBV12-3/TRBV12-4

CDR3aa: CSGYARDTQYF
CDR3nt: TGCAGCGGGTATGCTCGAGATACGCAGTATTTT
j_gene: TRBJ2-3
abundance: NA
d_gene: NA
v_gene: TRBV29-1

CDR3aa: CATREDGMGLSTDTQYF
CDR3nt: TGTGCCACTCGTGAAGATGGAATGGGTCTGAGCACAGATACGCAGTATTTT
j_gene: TRBJ2-3
abundance: NA
d_gene: NA
v_gene: TRBV27

CDR3aa: CASSAPSRRTYEQYF
CDR3nt: TGTGCCAGCAGTGCGCCCAGTCGGCGTACCTACGAGCAGTACTTC
j_gene: TRBJ2-7
abundance: NA
d_gene: NA
v_gene: TRBV6-6

CDR3aa: CASSLIEVTGELFF
CDR3nt: TGTGCCAGCAGTTTAATCGAGGTCACCGGGGAGCTGTTTTTT
j_gene: TRBJ2-2
abundance: NA
d_gene: NA
v_gene: TRBV12-3/TRBV12-4

CDR3aa: CASSPSGGAGEQYF
CDR3nt: TGTGCCAGCAGCCCTAGCGGGGGGGCAGGAGAGCAGTACTTC
j_gene: TRBJ2-7
abundance: NA
d_gene: TRBD2
v_gene: TRBV3-1

CDR3aa: CATSESNSGRETQYF
CDR3nt: TGTGCCACCAGTGAATCTAATAGCGGGAGAGAGACCCAGTACTTC
j_gene: TRBJ2-5
abundance: few
d_gene: TRBD2
v_gene: TRBV24-1

CDR3aa: CASSGSSEVGELFF
CDR3nt: TGTGCCAGCAGTGGTTCTAGCGAGGTCGGGGAGCTGTTTTTT
j_gene: TRBJ2-2
abundance: NA
d_gene: NA
v_gene: TRBV6-1

CDR3aa: CSVAGLQGVYEQFF
CDR3nt: TGCAGCGTCGCCGGGCTACAGGGGGTTTATGAGCAGTTCTTC
j_gene: TRBJ2-1
abundance: few
d_gene: TRBD1
v_gene: TRBV29-1

CDR3aa: CASSLDQGFYTF
CDR3nt: TGTGCCAGCAGCTTGGACCAGGGGTTCTACACCTTC
j_gene: TRBJ1-2
abundance: NA
d_gene: NA
v_gene: TRBV5-5

CDR3aa: CASSWVPSGRRAGELFF
CDR3nt: TGTGCCAGCAGCTGGGTACCTAGCGGGAGGAGGGCCGGGGAGCTGTTTTTT
j_gene: TRBJ2-2
abundance: NA
d_gene: TRBD2
v_gene: TRBV5-5

CDR3aa: CASSYRLGTRWETQYF
CDR3nt: TGTGCCAGCAGTTACCGTCTCGGGACTCGGTGGGAGACCCAGTACTTC
j_gene: TRBJ2-5
abundance: few
d_gene: NA
v_gene: TRBV6-2/TRBV6-3

CDR3aa: CASSVGSISTDTQYF
CDR3nt: TGTGCCAGCAGCGTCGGGTCCATTAGCACAGATACGCAGTATTTT
j_gene: TRBJ2-3
abundance: few
d_gene: NA
v_gene: TRBV9

CDR3aa: CSARGQGLDTQYF
CDR3nt: TGCAGTGCTAGAGGACAGGGGTTAGATACGCAGTATTTT
j_gene: TRBJ2-3
abundance: NA
d_gene: TRBD1
v_gene: TRBV20-1

CDR3aa: CASSRWASGNTIYF
CDR3nt: TGTGCCAGCAGTCGATGGGCTTCTGGAAACACCATATATTTT
j_gene: TRBJ1-3
abundance: NA
d_gene: NA
v_gene: TRBV12-3/TRBV12-4

CDR3aa: CATSRDLLQPQHF
CDR3nt: TGTGCCACCAGCAGAGATCTTTTGCAGCCCCAGCATTTT
j_gene: TRBJ1-5
abundance: many
d_gene: NA
v_gene: TRBV15

CDR3aa: CATRLQGGGKNIQYF
CDR3nt: TGTGCCACCAGACTACAGGGGGGCGGCAAAAACATTCAGTACTTC
j_gene: TRBJ2-4
abundance: few
d_gene: TRBD1
v_gene: TRBV24-1

CDR3aa: CASSESGRGGNIQYF
CDR3nt: TGTGCCAGCAGTGAATCGGGCAGGGGAGGAAACATTCAGTACTTC
j_gene: TRBJ2-4
abundance: NA
d_gene: NA
v_gene: TRBV25-1

CDR3aa: CASSLTPGTLSYEQYF
CDR3nt: TGTGCCAGCAGCTTAACACCCGGGACACTTTCCTACGAGCAGTACTTC
j_gene: TRBJ2-7
abundance: few
d_gene: NA
v_gene: TRBV5-8

CDR3aa: CASSLWRGQETQYF
CDR3nt: TGTGCCAGCAGTTTATGGAGGGGCCAGGAGACCCAGTACTTC
j_gene: TRBJ2-5
abundance: NA
d_gene: NA
v_gene: TRBV28

CDR3aa: CASSKWAGMAGANVLTF
CDR3nt: TGTGCCAGCAGCAAATGGGCAGGGATGGCTGGGGCCAACGTCCTGACTTTC
j_gene: TRBJ2-6
abundance: few
d_gene: NA
v_gene: TRBV21-1

CDR3aa: CASSLRVRYEQYF
CDR3nt: TGCGCCAGCAGCTTGAGAGTAAGGTACGAGCAGTACTTC
j_gene: TRBJ2-7
abundance: few
d_gene: NA
v_gene: TRBV5-1

CDR3aa: CASSSPGQGAREQYF
CDR3nt: TGTGCCAGCAGTTCGCCGGGACAGGGGGCGCGAGAGCAGTACTTC
j_gene: TRBJ2-7
abundance: NA
d_gene: TRBD1
v_gene: TRBV27

CDR3aa: CASSQVEDTQYF
CDR3nt: TGTGCCAGCAGCCAAGTCGAAGATACGCAGTATTTT
j_gene: TRBJ2-3
abundance: few
d_gene: NA
v_gene: TRBV3-1

CDR3aa: CASSAPGTSRFNEQFF
CDR3nt: TGCGCCAGCAGCGCACCCGGGACTAGCAGGTTCAATGAGCAGTTCTTC
j_gene: TRBJ2-1
abundance: few
d_gene: TRBD2
v_gene: TRBV5-1

CDR3aa: CASSYSPRRGDQETQYF
CDR3nt: TGTGCCAGCAGTTACTCCCCCCGGCGGGGGGACCAAGAGACCCAGTACTTC
j_gene: TRBJ2-5
abundance: few
d_gene: TRBD2
v_gene: TRBV6-2/TRBV6-3

CDR3aa: CASSLRAGATDTQYF
CDR3nt: TGTGCCAGCAGTTTACGAGCGGGGGCCACAGATACGCAGTATTTT
j_gene: TRBJ2-3
abundance: many
d_gene: TRBD2
v_gene: TRBV12-3/TRBV12-4

CDR3aa: CASSQAAGNEQFF
CDR3nt: TGTGCCAGCAGCCAAGCGGCAGGCAATGAGCAGTTCTTC
j_gene: TRBJ2-1
abundance: NA
d_gene: NA
v_gene: TRBV3-1

CDR3aa: CASRRRARYEQYF
CDR3nt: TGTGCCAGCAGAAGGAGGGCCCGGTACGAGCAGTACTTC
j_gene: TRBJ2-7
abundance: NA
d_gene: NA
v_gene: TRBV12-3/TRBV12-4

CDR3aa: CASRQMNLAEYTDTQYF
CDR3nt: TGTGCCAGCAGACAAATGAACCTAGCGGAATACACAGATACGCAGTATTTT
j_gene: TRBJ2-3
abundance: NA
d_gene: TRBD2
v_gene: TRBV5-6

CDR3aa: CASSFGGGPRETQYF
CDR3nt: TGCGCCAGCAGCTTTGGGGGGGGGCCTCGTGAGACCCAGTACTTC
j_gene: TRBJ2-5
abundance: NA
d_gene: NA
v_gene: TRBV5-1

CDR3aa: CASTTTGGGNIQYF
CDR3nt: TGCGCCAGCACCACCACAGGGGGGGGAAACATTCAGTACTTC
j_gene: TRBJ2-4
abundance: many
d_gene: NA
v_gene: TRBV5-1

CDR3aa: CASSADRSSPLHF
CDR3nt: TGTGCCAGCAGTGCAGACAGGAGTTCACCCCTCCACTTT
j_gene: TRBJ1-6
abundance: few
d_gene: NA
v_gene: TRBV6-1

CDR3aa: CASSPGWGLDQETQYF
CDR3nt: TGTGCCAGTAGCCCCGGGTGGGGACTAGACCAAGAGACCCAGTACTTC
j_gene: TRBJ2-5
abundance: once
d_gene: TRBD2
v_gene: TRBV12-3/TRBV12-4

CDR3aa: CASSAEGGAEYNEQFF
CDR3nt: TGTGCCAGCAGCGCTGAAGGGGGCGCTGAATACAATGAGCAGTTCTTC
j_gene: TRBJ2-1
abundance: few
d_gene: TRBD1
v_gene: TRBV9